Below are 12 T cell receptor beta chains sequenced from a single sample in a study of breast tumors, draining lymph nodes, adjacent tissues (dated by TCRdb to 2016 to 2017). The library was built by means of multiplex PCR. Sequencing was performed on an Illumina HiSeq 2000. The public reads were quality trimmed at Q25 with fastp and then assembled into clones with MiXCR by TCRdb, keeping productive beta chains. Entries that share a CDR3 protein sequence are merged under the most common genes and DNA. The sample table records 200,000 to 250,000 distinct CDR3 sequences; roughly 32% of these occur just once. The top ten clones comprise 1.2% to 1.5% of the sample. The axillary draining lymph nodes of breast cancer patients were the source of the lymph node samples. Sequencing was performed on axillary lymph node tissue. The receptors shown here come from a female donor with breast cancer. Some clones in this sample may be carry-over from other donors' samples.

This clonotype was seen repeatedly, ten times or more. The V call is TRBV7-6, the J call TRBJ2-5; TRBD2 agrees at 7 bases. Losses at the gene ends were 5 bases for V and 5 bases for J; bases not matched to a gene: 5. The length of the CDR3 is 13 residues. Germline V gene lookup returns CDR1 SGHVS and CDR2 FNYEAQ. The CDR3 here is CASSGGVGETQYF. DNA of the CDR3: TGTGCCAGCAGCGGGGGGGTTGGGGAGACCCAGTACTTC.

This clonotype has a count of ten or more. The rearrangement uses TRBV24-1 and TRBJ1-2, with TRBD1 matching over 7 bases. Germline trimming cut 6 bases from V and 8 bases from J; bases unmatched to any gene: 11. This CDR3 spans 14 amino acids. Germline-derived CDR1 and CDR2 are KGHDR and SFDVKD. CDR3 protein: CATSRGTERGGYTF. CDR3 coding DNA: TGTGCCACCAGTCGCGGGACAGAGAGGGGAGGCTACACCTTC.

The gene calls are TRBV20-1 and TRBJ1-5, with D unclear. The CDR3 loop spans 15 amino acids. Per germline, CDR1 DFQATT and CDR2 SNEGSKA (reference sequence). V was cut by 4 bases and J by 6 bases, with 19 bases left in between. DNA for the CDR3: TGCAGTGCTAAAAGGGTTCCAGGAGGAGGTCAGCCCCAGCATTTT. As protein: CSAKRVPGGGQPQHF.

This clonotype has just a few counts. The chain joins TRBV20-1 to TRBJ2-1, with a tentative D call TRBD2 (6 bases). The CDR3 totals 13 residues. V was trimmed by 6 bases and J by 4 bases, leaving 13 bases between them. From germline, CDR1 is DFQATT and CDR2 SNEGSKA (reference sequence). Written as DNA, the CDR3 is TGCAGTGCGGAGGGACGGTTTTACAATGAGCAGTTCTTC. This translates into CSAEGRFYNEQFF.

Many counts were recorded for this clonotype. This chain uses TRBV4-1 with TRBJ2-2; a weak D match, TRBD1 (6 bases). The CDR3 loop spans 16 amino acids. Trimming took 4 bases from V and 2 from J, leaving 14 bases between them. Looked up from germline, CDR1 is MGHRA and CDR2 is YSYEKL. CDR3 sequence reads: CASSPSKQGNTGELFF. Here the CDR3 DNA reads TGCGCCAGCAGCCCCTCCAAACAGGGAAACACCGGGGAGCTGTTTTTT.

About this clonotype itself: At one end the junction does not follow the germline gene, possibly because of a read error. The chain combines TRBV7-7 with TRBJ2-3; D is unclear. Germline V gene data show CDR1 as SSHAT and CDR2 as FNYEAQ (reference sequence). The CDR3 covers 13 residues. CDR3 coding DNA: TGTGCTAGCAGCTTAAGTGAGGCAGATACGCAGTATTTT. Translating gives CASSLSEADTQYF. Looking up the rest from reference TRBV7-7 and TRBJ2-3 gives the full variable domain: GAGVSQSPRYKVTKRGQDVTLRCDPISSHATLYWYQQALGQGPEFLTYFNYEAQPDKSGLPSDRFSAERPEGSISTLTIQRTEQRDSAMYRCASSLSEADTQYFGPGTRLTVL.

This chain uses TRBV7-2 with TRBJ2-7; TRBD2 matches 9 bases. The CDR3 extends over 17 amino acids. Germline CDR1 is SGHTA and CDR2 is FQGNSA. Trimming took 1 base from V and 2 from J; bases not matched to a gene: 9. In DNA, the CDR3 is TGTGCCAGCAGCTTAGATGGTAGCGGGAGCCTTACCTACGAGCAGTACTTC. It is translated as CASSLDGSGSLTYEQYF.

The chain links TRBV25-1 to TRBJ2-3; unclear D gene. CDR3 length: 17 amino acids. Germline CDR1 reads MGHDK; CDR2 reads SYGVNS. Trimming pared 4 bases from V and 3 bases from J, leaving 20 bases between. CDR3 sequence reads: CASSVRPPGDGTDTQYF. The CDR3 bases are TGTGCCAGCAGTGTACGCCCCCCTGGGGATGGTACAGATACGCAGTATTTT.

The V call is TRBV9, the J call TRBJ1-5; 7 nucleotides match TRBD1. The CDR3 sequence is 16 residues long. Germline CDR1 and CDR2: SGDLS and YYNGEE. Unmatched junction bases numbered 8, after V lost 0 bases and J lost 5 bases. CDR3 amino acids: CASSVGRQGSHQPQHF. In nucleotides, the CDR3 is TGTGCCAGCAGCGTAGGAAGACAGGGCTCCCATCAGCCCCAGCATTTT.

Turning to this clonotype: Since the CDR3 does not end with the conserved phenylalanine or tryptophan, this likely comes from a read error. The DNA is omitted, as the CDR3 cannot be located on it reliably, and the CDR3 follows TCRdb's listing. This chain links TRBV20-1 with TRBJ2-7. The CDR3 is made up of 13 amino acids, end residues included. Germline-derived CDR1 and CDR2 are DFQATT and SNEGSKA (reference sequence). CDR3 sequence reads: CSARGLAPTSSTS.

The chain couples TRBV24-1 to TRBJ2-2; D might be TRBD2 (6 bases). Trimming left V 8 bases short and J 5 bases short, with 11 bases between. Germline V gene data show CDR1 as KGHDR and CDR2 as SFDVKD. The CDR3 runs to 13 residues. CDR3 sequence reads: CATKQGRTGELFF. The CDR3 coding sequence is TGTGCCACCAAACAAGGGAGGACCGGGGAGCTGTTTTTT.

J is TRBJ1-6 and V is TRBV12-3 or TRBV12-4; perhaps TRBD1 as D (5 bases). The V end was cut by 6 bases, the J end by 14 bases, with 20 bases between. The CDR3 sequence is 14 residues long. This chain's CDR3 is CASSRDGPASTLHF. The CDR3 DNA sequence: TGTGCCAGCAGCCGGGACGGGCCAGCGAGTACCCTCCACTTT.